A selection of T cell receptor beta chains follows, all from one sample in a study of cytomegalovirus exposure and HLA in healthy donors. Assay used: immunoSEQ multiplex PCR; TCRdb lists only in-frame clones, some missing. The sample shows approximately 84,000 clones, around 78% of them seen only once. Sequenced input: PBMCs. The receptors come from a male donor in good health and CMV-seropositive. Each CDR3 is given with its conserved first and last residue. A D gene is named only where the DNA matches it firmly. The size field is filled for only some rows; it gives once, few, many or a size class.

clone_size	d_call	v_call	j_call	cdr3_length	cdr3_aa	cdr3_nt
NA	NA	TRBV18	TRBJ2-7	14	CASSPRDSSYEQYF	TGTGCCAGCTCACCGCGAGACAGTAGCTACGAGCAGTACTTC
few	TRBD1	TRBV2	TRBJ2-3	15	CASSTWDSAADTQYF	TGTGCCAGCAGTACCTGGGACAGTGCGGCAGATACGCAGTATTTT
NA	NA	TRBV4-1	TRBJ1-5	13	CASSQASHQPQHF	TGCGCCAGCAGCCAAGCAAGCCATCAGCCCCAGCATTTT
few	TRBD1	TRBV6-6	TRBJ2-3	14	CASSYAPDRAREYF	TGTGCCAGCAGTTACGCCCCAGACAGGGCGAGGGAGTATTTT
NA	TRBD1	TRBV18	TRBJ2-3	16	CASSQLGQGFTDTQYF	TGTGCCAGCTCACAGCTGGGACAGGGTTTCACAGATACGCAGTATTTT
NA	NA	TRBV4-2	TRBJ2-1	17	CASSQDLTGAAYNEQFF	TGTGCCAGCAGCCAAGATCTGACTGGGGCGGCCTACAATGAGCAGTTCTTC
NA	TRBD1	TRBV27	TRBJ2-5	16	CASSRGTGDRQETQYF	TGTGCCAGCAGCCGGGGGACAGGAGATCGACAAGAGACCCAGTACTTC
NA	NA	TRBV28	TRBJ2-2	14	CASMGRVYTGELFF	TGTGCCAGCATGGGCAGGGTTTACACCGGGGAGCTGTTTTTT
NA	NA	TRBV2	TRBJ2-3	14	CASSGWASTDTQYF	TGTGCCAGCAGTGGTTGGGCAAGCACAGATACGCAGTATTTT
NA	NA	TRBV4-2	TRBJ2-2	16	CASSQEAGGGAGELFF	TGTGCCAGCAGCCAAGAGGCGGGCGGAGGTGCCGGGGAGCTGTTTTTT
NA	NA	TRBV20-1	TRBJ1-1	11	CSASHTTEAFF	TGCAGTGCTAGTCATACAACTGAAGCTTTCTTT
NA	NA	TRBV28	TRBJ2-6	16	CASSLSFYSGANVLTF	TGTGCCAGCAGCCTTAGCTTCTACTCTGGGGCCAACGTCCTGACTTTC
NA	NA	TRBV5-4	TRBJ2-7	14	CASSPRERWDEQYF	TGTGCCAGCAGCCCACGGGAGCGGTGGGACGAGCAGTACTTC
once	NA	TRBV2	TRBJ2-7	15	CASIPPGLAHYEQYF	TGTGCCAGCATCCCACCGGGACTCGCACACTACGAGCAGTACTTC
NA	TRBD1	TRBV7-9	TRBJ1-1	13	CASSFDRGSEAFF	TGTGCCAGCAGCTTCGACAGGGGCTCTGAAGCTTTCTTT
once	NA	TRBV7-2	TRBJ2-3	14	CASSANRANMPQYF	TGTGCCAGCAGCGCAAACCGAGCTAATATGCCGCAGTATTTT
NA	TRBD1	TRBV27	TRBJ2-7	14	CASSVANTGGEQYF	TGTGCCAGCAGCGTCGCCAATACAGGGGGGGAGCAGTACTTC
NA	TRBD1	TRBV7-8	TRBJ1-5	17	CASSLRPGQTHNQPQHF	TGTGCCAGCAGCCTCAGACCGGGACAGACTCACAATCAGCCCCAGCATTTT
NA	TRBD2	TRBV2	TRBJ2-7	17	CASGPSGLALPLGEQYF	TGTGCCAGCGGACCCTCGGGACTAGCACTTCCCCTAGGCGAGCAGTACTTC
NA	TRBD1	TRBV4-1	TRBJ2-1	14	CASSQPGQRNEQFF	TGCGCCAGCAGCCAGCCGGGACAGAGAAATGAGCAGTTCTTC
NA	NA	TRBV15	TRBJ2-1	17	CATSRDHPGLGYNEQFF	TGTGCCACCAGCAGAGATCATCCGGGACTGGGCTACAATGAGCAGTTCTTC
NA	NA	TRBV9	TRBJ1-1	14	CASSVATGGSEAFF	TGTGCCAGCAGCGTAGCTACGGGGGGGTCTGAAGCTTTCTTT
once	NA	TRBV7-8	TRBJ1-2	16	CASSLLADRANYGYTF	TGTGCCAGCAGCTTATTGGCAGACAGAGCTAACTATGGCTACACCTTC
NA	NA	TRBV28	TRBJ1-1	13	CASSLDRNTEAFF	TGTGCCAGCAGTTTAGACAGGAACACTGAAGCTTTCTTT
NA	TRBD1	TRBV2	TRBJ2-2	17	CASSDWPGGGYTGELFF	TGTGCCAGCAGTGATTGGCCAGGGGGCGGGTACACCGGGGAGCTGTTTTTT
NA	NA	TRBV15	TRBJ2-1	15	CATSRGSGDYNEQFF	TGTGCCACCAGCAGAGGTAGCGGCGATTACAATGAGCAGTTCTTC
once	NA	TRBV28	TRBJ2-7	11	CASSSYPEQYF	TGTGCCAGCAGTTCCTACCCCGAGCAGTACTTC
once	TRBD2	TRBV9	TRBJ2-5	15	CASSDSGSRQETQYF	TGTGCCAGCAGCGATAGCGGGAGTAGACAAGAGACCCAGTACTTC
NA	TRBD2	TRBV7-2	TRBJ2-7	16	CASSTGLAGGGYEQYF	TGTGCCAGCAGCACTGGACTAGCGGGTGGGGGCTACGAGCAGTACTTC
NA	TRBD2	TRBV2	TRBJ2-3	15	CASRGLAGVTDTQYF	TGTGCCAGCAGAGGACTAGCGGGAGTCACAGATACGCAGTATTTT
NA	NA	TRBV11-2	TRBJ2-7	13	CASSPSRVHEQYF	TGTGCCAGCAGCCCGAGTCGGGTCCACGAGCAGTACTTC
NA	NA	TRBV5-1	TRBJ1-2	14	CASSPPGRRDGYTF	TGCGCCAGCAGCCCCCCGGGCAGGCGGGATGGCTACACCTTC
NA	TRBD1	TRBV7-8	TRBJ2-1	15	CASSLLDRGGNEQFF	TGTGCCAGCAGCCTCCTGGACAGGGGGGGTAATGAGCAGTTCTTC
few	NA	TRBV28	TRBJ1-4	13	CASRRGGGEKLFF	TGTGCCAGCAGGAGGGGAGGCGGTGAAAAACTGTTTTTT
NA	NA	TRBV7-9	TRBJ1-1	12	CASSASGTEAFF	TGTGCCAGCAGCGCGAGCGGGACTGAAGCTTTCTTT
NA	TRBD2	TRBV14	TRBJ2-7	15	CASSHAPSGSYEQYF	TGTGCCAGCAGCCATGCCCCTAGCGGGAGCTACGAGCAGTACTTC
NA	NA	TRBV5-1	TRBJ2-1	14	CASRTTGTNNEQFF	TGCGCCAGCAGAACGACAGGTACCAACAATGAGCAGTTCTTC
few	TRBD2	TRBV19	TRBJ2-1	17	CASSIDLASGSYNEQFF	TGTGCCAGTAGTATAGATCTGGCTAGCGGGAGTTACAATGAGCAGTTCTTC
NA	TRBD2	TRBV7-8	TRBJ2-5	15	CASRLAGVAQETQYF	TGTGCCAGCAGACTAGCGGGAGTTGCCCAAGAGACCCAGTACTTC
NA	NA	TRBV4-1	TRBJ2-1	14	CASSQAPVYNEQFF	TGCGCCAGCAGCCAAGCCCCGGTCTACAATGAGCAGTTCTTC
NA	NA	TRBV6-6	TRBJ1-1	12	CASSYTRTEAFF	TGTGCCAGCAGTTACACCAGGACTGAAGCTTTCTTT
few	NA	TRBV5-1	TRBJ2-5	11	CASSFKETQYF	TGCGCCAGCAGCTTTAAAGAGACCCAGTACTTC